The following is a TCR beta chain sequence with its context. The method was immunoSEQ multiplex PCR; TCRdb's version includes in-frame clones alone and lacks a portion of them. Of 1,100,000 or so clones listed, around three quarters are singletons. The sample belongs to a study of shared clonotypes between healthy human individuals. All donors were Caucasian adults living in Nashville, Tennessee. Per germline, CDR1 MDHEN and CDR2 SYDVKM. The V gene end was trimmed by 3 bases and the J gene end by 4 bases; junction bases not matched to a gene: 8. The CDR3 is 16 amino acids. Material for sequencing was memory CD4+ T cells from PBMCs. The subset was: CD45RA-negative fraction. This rearrangement joins TRBV28 to TRBJ1-2, with TRBD1 matching 10 bases. The sequence came from a man aged 18 to 29 in good health. Some clones in this sample may be carry-over from other donors' samples. CDR3 nucleotides: TGTGCCAGCAGTTTGATTCAGGGACAGGGGTTCTATGGCTACACCTTC. This translates into CASSLIQGQGFYGYTF.